Following are 28 T cell receptor beta chains from one sample sequenced in a study of cytomegalovirus exposure and HLA in healthy donors. The study ran its PCR with 60 Vbeta and 13 Jbeta primers. The assay was immunoSEQ multiplex PCR, and TCRdb's table has in-frame clones only and misses some. The sample includes 110,000 to 150,000 clones, about 76% seen only once; the top ten take roughly 3.7%. The sample comprised PBMCs. The receptor source for this set is a male donor in good health and CMV-seronegative.

The chain has TRBV29-1 and TRBJ1-2, with a weak D call TRBD1 (6 bases). This CDR3 has 13 amino acids. Trimming stripped 4 bases from V and 3 bases from J, with 12 bases between. The germline CDR1 and CDR2 sequences are SQVTM and ANQGSEA. CDR3 coding DNA: TGCAGCGTTGGAACAGGGCAGGACTATGGCTACACCTTC. This gives the protein CSVGTGQDYGYTF.

The rearrangement links TRBV9 to TRBJ2-7; TRBD1 is a possible D gene (5 bases). V was clipped by 3 bases and J by 0 bases, with 13 bases between them. The CDR3 totals 15 residues. Germline loops: CDR1 SGDLS, CDR2 YYNGEE. CDR3 DNA sequence: TGTGCCAGCAGCGCGTATCAGGGCTCCTCCTACGAGCAGTACTTC. The encoded protein is CASSAYQGSSYEQYF.

V and J are TRBV7-6 and TRBJ2-1, with TRBD2 matching 11 bases. V gave up 5 bases and J gave up 7 bases; unmatched junction bases: 16. Germline-derived CDR1 and CDR2 are SGHVS and FNYEAQ. CDR3 size: 18 residues. The CDR3: CASSQGRVAGGPLNEQFF. CDR3 nucleotide sequence: TGTGCCAGCAGCCAAGGTCGGGTAGCGGGAGGGCCCTTAAATGAGCAGTTCTTC.

This chain uses TRBV6-4 with TRBJ1-1; a weak D match, TRBD1 (5 bases). With 6 bases removed from V and 5 bases from J, the gap between germline ends came to 19 bases. This CDR3 is built from 15 residues. In germline, CDR1 is MRHNA, CDR2 SNTAGT. The CDR3 region is CASRGHRSRGTEAFF. The CDR3 DNA sequence: TGTGCCAGCAGGGGGCACCGTTCAAGGGGTACTGAAGCTTTCTTT.

The CDR3 is CASSELVGSSYNSPLHF. The CDR3 nucleotides read TGTGCCAGCAGTGAACTGGTAGGGAGCTCCTATAATTCACCCCTCCACTTT. The chain uses TRBV2 and TRBJ1-6, with D unresolved. The germline V and J ends were trimmed by 2 bases and 0 bases, with 11 bases remaining between them. Germline assignment: CDR1 SNHLY and CDR2 FYNNEI. The CDR3 spans 17 residues.

This clone was recorded a few times. This sequence joins TRBV6-6 and TRBJ1-5; tentatively, D is TRBD1 (5 bases). Germline values: CDR1 MNHNY, CDR2 SVGAGI (reference sequence). The CDR3 runs 11 residues. V lost 10 bases and J 7 bases, leaving 11 bases between the germline ends. This CDR3 reads CATGETQPQHF. The DNA of the CDR3 is TGTGCCACGGGGGAGACGCAGCCCCAGCATTTT.

The CDR3: CASSLGRLAGGWNEQFF. CDR3 nucleotide sequence: TGCGCCAGCAGCTTGGGCCGACTAGCGGGAGGGTGGAATGAGCAGTTCTTC. The rearrangement joins TRBV5-1 to TRBJ2-1, with TRBD2 identical over 14 bases. The trim removed 0 bases at V and 7 bases at J, leaving 6 bases unmatched. The CDR3 covers 17 residues. Germline CDR1 and CDR2: SGHRS and YFSETQ.

This clone was detected once. The chain joins TRBV27 to TRBJ2-5; 14 bases are shared with TRBD2. V trimming: 6 bases; J trimming: 5 bases; junction bases outside the gene matches: 5. The CDR3 consists of 15 residues. CDR1 and CDR2 from the germline V gene are MNHEY and SMNVEV (reference sequence). This CDR3 reads CASSGTSGSRETQYF. CDR3 DNA sequence: TGTGCCAGCAGCGGGACTAGCGGGAGTAGGGAGACCCAGTACTTC.

The V call is TRBV5-8, the J call TRBJ1-6; 8 nucleotides agree with TRBD1. This CDR3 has 16 amino acids. The germline V gene encodes CDR1 SGHTS and CDR2 YDEGEE. The V and J ends lost 4 bases and 9 bases, in that order; junction bases with no gene match: 12. CDR3 in DNA: TGTGCCAGCAGCCTCTGGACAGGGAAGAGGTCTTCACCCCTCCACTTT. Amino acids: CASSLWTGKRSSPLHF.

A word on this clone: Compared with germline, one end of the junction differs, possibly owing to a read error. The chain combines TRBV7-9 with TRBJ1-2; maybe TRBD1 (5 bases). The germline V gene encodes CDR1 SEHNR and CDR2 FQNEAQ (reference sequence). This CDR3 has 13 residues. The DNA of the CDR3 is TGTTCCAGCAGCTTTGGCCTTCAGGGAGGCTACACCTTC. Its protein is CSSSFGLQGGYTF.

The chain carries TRBV10-2 and TRBJ1-6; D not certain. The CDR3 runs 14 residues. V lost 2 bases, J lost 7 bases, and 9 bases lay in between. Germline V gene sequence: CDR1 WSHSY, CDR2 SAAADI. CDR3 sequence reads: CASSEEGWNSPLHF. The CDR3 DNA sequence: TGCGCCAGCAGTGAGGAGGGATGGAATTCACCCCTCCACTTT.

This clone was seen only once. Its ends do not fully match the called genes, so a read error is possible. V is TRBV7-7 and J is TRBJ1-4; 11 bases map to TRBD1. Germline V CDR1 and CDR2: SSHAT, FNYEAQ (reference sequence). This CDR3 contains 14 residues. Written as DNA, the CDR3 is TGTGCTAGCAGCCCGGGACAGGGGGGCGAAAAACTGTTTTTT. This sequence encodes CASSPGQGGEKLFF.

This clone showed up just a few times. The CDR3 here is CASNLKTGTVYGYTF. The CDR3 nucleotides are TGTGCCAGCAACCTTAAGACGGGGACAGTCTATGGCTACACCTTC. The J gene is TRBJ1-2, the V gene TRBV6-1, with TRBD1 identical over 7 bases. Germline values: CDR1 MNHNS, CDR2 SASEGT. The CDR3 covers 15 residues. V trimming: 7 bases; J trimming: 4 bases; junction bases outside the gene matches: 12.

This chain joins TRBV7-3 and TRBJ2-1, with D possibly matching TRBD2 (6 bases). Germline V gene lookup returns CDR1 SGHTA and CDR2 FQGTGA. Trimming shortened V by 5 bases and J by 9 bases, and 14 bases separated the two germline ends. The CDR3 totals 13 residues. CDR3 nucleotides: TGTGCCAGCAGCCTGGCCCCGGGAGTTGAGCAGTTCTTC. As protein: CASSLAPGVEQFF. The full variable domain, rest sourced from reference TRBV7-3 and TRBJ2-1, is GAGVSQTPSNKVTEKGKYVELRCDPISGHTALYWYRQSLGQGPEFLIYFQGTGAADDSGLPNDRFFAVRPEGSVSTLKIQRTERGDSAVYLCASSLAPGVEQFFGPGTRLTVL.

The genes are TRBV4-1 and TRBJ1-1; unclear D gene. CDR1 is MGHRA, CDR2 YSYEKL, per germline. The length of the CDR3 is 14 residues. Trimming took 0 bases from V and 2 from J, leaving 7 bases between them. The CDR3 nucleotides are TGCGCCAGCAGCCAAGAGGGCCGAAACACTGAAGCTTTCTTT. It is translated as CASSQEGRNTEAFF.

The chain combines TRBV11-2 with TRBJ1-1; D is ambiguous. CDR1 is SGHAT and CDR2 is FQNNGV in the germline V gene. Trimming took off 1 base at V and 1 base at J, with 7 bases between the two ends. The length of the CDR3 is 14 residues. CDR3: CASSLGSENTEAFF. CDR3 in DNA: TGTGCCAGCAGCTTAGGTTCAGAGAACACTGAAGCTTTCTTT.

The J gene is TRBJ2-3, the V gene TRBV5-4; 10 bases align to TRBD2. V lost 4 bases and J lost 3; bases outside the gene matches: 11. In germline, CDR1 is SGHNT, CDR2 YYREEE (reference sequence). This CDR3 is built from 17 residues. CDR3 DNA: TGTGCCAGCAGCCCGTCCGCTAGCGGGGGTAGGACAGATACGCAGTATTTT. Amino acids: CASSPSASGGRTDTQYF.

There are a few counts of this clone. Written as DNA, the CDR3 is TGTGCCAGCAAGGGGGCAGGGGCAGGCGCCGGGGAGCTGTTTTTT. Protein sequence: CASKGAGAGAGELFF. The gene calls are TRBV6-1 and TRBJ2-2; TRBD1 matches at 7 bases. This CDR3 region has 15 residues. Germline V gives CDR1 MNHNS, CDR2 SASEGT. Losses at the gene ends were 7 bases for V and 6 bases for J; bases not matched to a gene: 11.

The chain joins TRBV4-1 to TRBJ2-2; weak D call: TRBD2 (5 bases). The CDR3 is made up of 16 amino acids. V lost 1 base and J 3 bases, leaving 12 bases between the germline ends. Germline lookup yields CDR1 MGHRA and CDR2 YSYEKL. The CDR3 here is CASSQGGRRHTGELFF. The DNA of the CDR3 is TGCGCCAGCAGCCAAGGGGGTAGGAGGCACACCGGGGAGCTGTTTTTT.

V is TRBV9 and J is TRBJ2-1; 7 nucleotides agree with TRBD2. Germline CDR1 SGDLS, CDR2 YYNGEE. The ends lost 4 bases at V and 3 bases at J; junction bases unmatched: 7. CDR3 length equals 15 residues. The CDR3 protein is CASSTEGGDYNEQFF. CDR3 nucleotides: TGTGCCAGCAGCACCGAGGGAGGGGACTACAATGAGCAGTTCTTC.

This chain uses TRBV15 with TRBJ2-3; a possible D gene is TRBD2 (5 bases). Trimming shortened V by 4 bases and J by 10 bases, and 12 bases separated the two germline ends. The CDR3 covers 12 residues. CDR1 and CDR2 (germline): LNHNV, YYDKDF (reference sequence). CDR3 in amino acids: CATSIPYGAQYF. The CDR3 region has the DNA TGTGCCACCAGCATACCCTACGGGGCGCAGTATTTT.

This clone came up a few times. CDR3 protein: CASSWAGASHYEQYF. The CDR3 DNA follows: TGTGCCAGCAGCTGGGCGGGAGCTAGTCACTACGAGCAGTACTTC. The V call is TRBV5-4, the J call TRBJ2-7; TRBD2 agrees at 7 bases. The V and J ends lost 3 bases and 3 bases, in that order; junction bases with no gene match: 9. Germline lookup yields CDR1 SGHNT and CDR2 YYREEE (reference sequence). This CDR3 comprises 15 residues.

The chain couples TRBV5-1 to TRBJ2-1; maybe TRBD2 (6 bases). Germline V gives CDR1 SGHRS, CDR2 YFSETQ. V lost 6 bases to trimming and J lost 2 bases, with 15 bases between them. The CDR3 spans 15 residues. Here the CDR3 reads CASNRGSATYNEQFF. CDR3 nucleotide sequence: TGCGCCAGCAACCGGGGGAGCGCTACCTACAATGAGCAGTTCTTC.

As to this clone: Other DNA sequences of this sample code for an identical CDR3. The chain uses TRBV30 and TRBJ2-5; no reliable D call. Germline V CDR1 and CDR2: GTSNPN, SVGIG (reference sequence). The CDR3 has 13 amino acids. V was trimmed by 0 bases and J by 5 bases, leaving 10 bases between them. The DNA for the CDR3 is TGTGCCTGGAGTGTTCGGGTTCGGGAGACCCAGTACTTC. Residues: CAWSVRVRETQYF. Combining the CDR3 with reference TRBV30 and TRBJ2-5 gives the whole variable domain SQTIHQWPATLVQPVGSPLSLECTVEGTSNPNLYWYRQAAGRGLQLLFYSVGIGQISSEVPQNLSASRPQDRQFILSSKKLLLSDSGFYLCAWSVRVRETQYFGPGTRLLVL.

V and J are TRBV27 and TRBJ2-7; 9 bases fit TRBD2. CDR3 size: 11 residues. Trimming at V came to 7 bases and at J to 11 bases, leaving 6 bases not matched to a gene. Germline V gene lookup returns CDR1 MNHEY and CDR2 SMNVEV (reference sequence). The CDR3 loop is CASIASGTEYF. The CDR3 nucleotides read TGTGCCAGCATAGCTAGCGGGACTGAGTACTTC.

The V call is TRBV5-4, the J call TRBJ2-6; D might be TRBD2 (5 bases). Per germline, CDR1 SGHNT and CDR2 YYREEE (reference sequence). The CDR3 sequence is 19 residues long. Trimming stripped 3 bases from V and 0 bases from J, with 19 bases between. Here the CDR3 reads CASSSGLAAADSGANVLTF. CDR3 nucleotide sequence: TGTGCCAGCAGCTCGGGATTGGCTGCAGCAGACTCTGGGGCCAACGTCCTGACTTTC.

This chain connects TRBV5-1 to TRBJ2-7; 13 nucleotides match TRBD2. CDR3 length equals 14 residues. With 3 bases clipped from V and 4 bases from J, the junction kept 1 base outside the gene matches. From germline, CDR1 is SGHRS and CDR2 YFSETQ. CDR3 nucleotides: TGCGCCAGCAGCTGGACTAGCGGGAGTTACGAGCAGTACTTC. Translation gives CASSWTSGSYEQYF.

The chain couples TRBV6-5 to TRBJ2-1, with 10 bases aligning to TRBD2. After removal of 6 bases from V and 7 bases from J, the junction contained 6 bases not matched to a gene. The CDR3 is made up of 14 amino acids. In germline, CDR1 is MNHEY, CDR2 SVGAGI. DNA for the CDR3: TGTGCCAGCAGCCAGCCTAGCGGGAGTAATGAGCAGTTCTTC. Translated: CASSQPSGSNEQFF.